These T cell receptor beta chains were read from a single sample in a study of T cell changes during pregnancy in multiple sclerosis. Clones were sequenced by immunoSEQ multiplex PCR, and TCRdb holds only the in-frame ones, with some missing. The table includes approximately 28,000 clones, 80% to 90% detected once. The specimen comprised CD8+ T cells from peripheral blood mononuclear cells, sampled in the second trimester of pregnancy. Source of these receptors: a female donor with multiple sclerosis, enrolled in a pregnancy study. CDR3s include the opening cysteine and the closing phenylalanine or tryptophan. The D gene is left open where the match is weak. Only some rows state a clone size, as once, few, many or a class for expanded clones.

>.|TRBJ2-2|TRBV2|.
CASSAGSLTGELFF
TGTGCCAGCAGTGCGGGTTCCCTCACCGGGGAGCTGTTTTTT
>.|TRBJ1-4|TRBV27|.
CASSLPSLEKLFF
TGTGCCAGCAGTCTGCCTAGTCTAGAAAAACTGTTTTTT
>TRBD1|TRBJ2-7|TRBV28|.
CASSFGTGVSDYERQYF
TGTGCCAGCAGTTTTGGGACAGGGGTAAGTGACTACGAGCGGCAGTACTTC
>TRBD1|TRBJ2-7|TRBV4-1|.
CASRDWDRVTYEQYF
TGCGCCAGCAGGGATTGGGACAGGGTTACCTACGAGCAGTACTTC
>.|TRBJ2-7|TRBV4-1|.
CASSQVRSASYEQYF
TGCGCCAGCAGCCAAGTCCGGAGCGCCTCCTACGAGCAGTACTTC
>.|TRBJ2-7|TRBV13|.
CASSLGVSLYEQYF
TGTGCCAGCAGCTTAGGGGTAAGCCTCTACGAGCAGTACTTC
>.|TRBJ1-4|TRBV28|once
CASSPPRVPSNEKLFF
TGTGCCAGCAGCCCTCCCCGGGTACCCTCTAATGAAAAACTGTTTTTT
>TRBD2|TRBJ2-3|TRBV7-2|once
CASSPRGWTSDTDTQYF
TGTGCCAGCAGCCCCCGCGGTTGGACTAGCGACACAGATACGCAGTATTTT
>.|TRBJ2-7|TRBV5-6|.
CASSSSGYEQYF
TGTGCCAGCAGCTCGTCCGGGTACGAGCAGTACTTC
>TRBD1|TRBJ2-1|TRBV28|.
CASSVLQGTRYNEQFF
TGTGCCAGCAGTGTCTTACAGGGGACCCGATACAATGAGCAGTTCTTC
>TRBD2|TRBJ2-1|TRBV7-8|.
CASSQGLAGWDSYNEQFF
TGTGCCAGCAGCCAAGGACTAGCGGGATGGGACTCCTACAATGAGCAGTTCTTC
>.|TRBJ1-3|TRBV7-2|.
CASSPPGDLGDTIYF
TGTGCCAGCAGCCCCCCAGGGGATCTCGGGGACACCATATATTTT
>.|TRBJ2-7|TRBV25-1|medium-sized
CASSDPSTGSYEQYF
TGTGCCAGCAGTGACCCCTCGACAGGATCCTACGAGCAGTACTTC
>.|TRBJ2-1|TRBV6-6|few
CASGAVSNEQFF
TGTGCCAGCGGCGCGGTGAGCAATGAGCAGTTCTTC
>.|TRBJ2-6|TRBV7-6|once
CASSSGLAPSGANVLTF
TGTGCCAGCAGCTCGGGACTGGCCCCATCTGGGGCCAACGTCCTGACTTTC
>.|TRBJ1-4|TRBV6-1|.
CASGPTGTNEKLFF
TGTGCCAGCGGCCCAACAGGAACTAATGAAAAACTGTTTTTT
>TRBD2|TRBJ2-7|TRBV2|.
CASIIAGGPDSHYEQYF
TGTGCCAGCATTATAGCGGGAGGGCCCGACTCCCACTACGAGCAGTACTTC
>TRBD2|TRBJ2-1|TRBV29-1|.
CSAGDFGTSGNYNEQFF
TGCAGCGCTGGGGACTTTGGGACTAGCGGGAACTACAATGAGCAGTTCTTC
>TRBD1|TRBJ1-1|TRBV7-2|.
CASSFLRQGYTEAFF
TGTGCCAGCAGCTTCTTAAGACAGGGGTACACTGAAGCTTTCTTT
>.|TRBJ1-1|TRBV19|.
CASSISGAVTEAFF
TGTGCCAGTAGTATATCAGGGGCGGTCACTGAAGCTTTCTTT
>.|TRBJ2-2|TRBV5-1|.
CASSPLLEPGELFF
TGCGCCAGCAGCCCACTCCTAGAGCCCGGGGAGCTGTTTTTT
>TRBD1|TRBJ1-2|TRBV19|.
CASQSPRDRKNYGYTF
TGTGCCAGTCAATCCCCCCGGGACAGGAAAAACTATGGCTACACCTTC
>.|TRBJ2-2|TRBV6-5|.
CASSPGTYLTGELFF
TGTGCCAGCAGCCCGGGGACATACCTCACCGGGGAGCTGTTTTTT
>TRBD2|TRBJ2-7|TRBV2|.
CASSEAVLAGMFEQYF
TGTGCCAGCAGTGAAGCGGTCCTAGCGGGAATGTTCGAGCAGTACTTC
>TRBD2|TRBJ2-7|TRBV27|.
CASSLKGDLNRDYYYEQYF
TGTGCCAGCAGTTTAAAAGGCGACTTAAACCGGGACTACTACTACGAGCAGTACTTC
>.|TRBJ2-1|TRBV7-6|once
CASSLALEGNEQFF
TGTGCCAGCAGCTTAGCACTAGAGGGCAATGAGCAGTTCTTC
>TRBD1|TRBJ2-7|TRBV15|.
CATSREGTGDYEQYF
TGTGCCACCAGCAGAGAGGGCACAGGGGACTACGAGCAGTACTTC
>.|TRBJ2-7|TRBV27|.
CASSLKPSYEQYF
TGTGCCAGCAGTTTAAAGCCTTCCTACGAGCAGTACTTC
>.|TRBJ2-2|TRBV15|.
CATSSGPRATGELFF
TGTGCCACCAGCAGCGGACCCAGGGCCACCGGGGAGCTGTTTTTT
>.|TRBJ2-3|TRBV16|few
CASSQGRSSSTDTQYF
TGTGCCAGCAGCCAAGGGCGCAGCAGTAGCACAGATACGCAGTATTTT
>.|TRBJ1-5|TRBV7-9|many
CASRAPGVNQPQHF
TGTGCCAGCAGGGCTCCGGGGGTAAATCAGCCCCAGCATTTT
>TRBD1|TRBJ1-6|TRBV4-1|.
CASSSTGSSYNSPLHF
TGCGCCAGCAGCTCGACAGGGAGCTCCTATAATTCACCCCTCCACTTT
>.|TRBJ1-4|TRBV9|.
CASSVDTGGEKLFF
TGTGCCAGCAGCGTAGACACGGGAGGGGAAAAACTGTTTTTT
>TRBD2|TRBJ2-5|TRBV2|.
CASSEGLAGGPGQETQYF
TGTGCCAGCAGTGAAGGGCTAGCGGGAGGGCCGGGGCAAGAGACCCAGTACTTC
>TRBD1|TRBJ1-2|TRBV4-1|.
CASSQESGGNYGYTF
TGCGCCAGCAGCCAAGAGTCAGGGGGGAACTATGGCTACACCTTC
>TRBD1|TRBJ2-7|TRBV28|.
CASSSPGQGYEQYF
TGTGCCAGCAGTTCCCCGGGACAGGGCTACGAGCAGTACTTC
>TRBD1|TRBJ2-1|TRBV18|once
CASSPPGDRGPYNEQFF
TGTGCCAGCTCACCACCCGGAGACAGGGGTCCTTACAATGAGCAGTTCTTC
>TRBD2|TRBJ2-7|TRBV4-1|.
CASSQSTGGPSYEQYF
TGCGCCAGCAGCCAATCAACGGGAGGGCCGTCCTACGAGCAGTACTTC
>TRBD2|TRBJ2-1|TRBV5-6|.
CASSLAGGEVGNEQFF
TGTGCCAGCAGCTTGGCCGGGGGGGAGGTTGGCAATGAGCAGTTCTTC
>TRBD1|TRBJ1-2|TRBV2|.
CATYRGTSYGYTF
TGTGCCACGTACAGGGGGACCTCTTATGGCTACACCTTC
>.|TRBJ2-7|TRBV29-1|.
CSVVSAGRNYEQYF
TGCAGCGTTGTCTCGGCGGGAAGAAACTACGAGCAGTACTTC
>TRBD2|TRBJ2-1|TRBV28|.
CASRSNWASGRLEQFF
TGTGCCAGCAGGAGTAACTGGGCTAGCGGGAGGCTTGAGCAGTTCTTC
>.|TRBJ1-3|TRBV4-1|.
CASSQGRGNTIYF
TGCGCCAGCAGCCAAGGTCGGGGAAACACCATATATTTT
>.|TRBJ2-7|TRBV4-1|.
CASSQDPGLTYEQYF
TGCGCCAGCAGCCAAGATCCGGGATTAACCTACGAGCAGTACTTC
>.|TRBJ2-2|TRBV2|.
CASRGQGGNTGELFF
TGTGCCAGCAGAGGTCAGGGTGGCAACACCGGGGAGCTGTTTTTT
>.|TRBJ2-7|TRBV2|.
CASSGQVYEQYF
TGTGCCAGCAGTGGACAGGTCTACGAGCAGTACTTC
>TRBD1|TRBJ1-2|TRBV19|.
CASSTGTGTNYGYTF
TGTGCCAGTAGTACCGGGACAGGGACTAACTATGGCTACACCTTC
>.|TRBJ2-4|TRBV28|.
CASNKLADRSGVSKNIQYF
TGTGCCAGCAACAAATTGGCCGACAGGTCCGGGGTCTCCAAAAACATTCAGTACTTC
>TRBD2|TRBJ2-7|TRBV11-2|.
CASSLAPPTSGSYEQYF
TGTGCCAGCAGCTTAGCCCCTCCAACTAGCGGCTCCTACGAGCAGTACTTC
>TRBD1|TRBJ1-1|TRBV6-5|.
CASSTGQATEAFF
TGTGCCAGCAGTACCGGACAGGCCACTGAAGCTTTCTTT
>.|TRBJ1-1|TRBV7-9|.
CASSLYFVDRNTEAFF
TGTGCCAGCAGCTTATACTTCGTGGACAGGAACACTGAAGCTTTCTTT
>.|TRBJ2-7|TRBV13|.
CASSLGPSSYEQYF
TGTGCCAGCAGCTTAGGACCGAGCTCCTACGAGCAGTACTTC
>TRBD1|TRBJ2-5|TRBV13|.
CASSLRQGVETQYF
TGTGCCAGCAGCTTGAGACAGGGGGTAGAGACCCAGTACTTC
>.|TRBJ1-1|TRBV9|.
CASSPTVSTEAFF
TGTGCCAGCAGCCCGACAGTCTCCACCGAAGCTTTCTTT